The 25 T cell receptor beta chains presented below share a single source sample, sequenced in a study of blood T cell repertoires in COVID-19. Profiling relied on immunoSEQ multiplex PCR, and the TCRdb table lists in-frame clones only, not all of them. The table has 70,000 or so clones, about 90% seen once. The sequencing sample was made of peripheral blood. All receptors derive from a woman aged 80 or over with active COVID-19.

The chain carries TRBV3-1 (or the pseudogene TRBV3-2) and TRBJ2-3; a possible D gene is TRBD1 (5 bases). The germline V gene encodes CDR1 LGHDT and CDR2 YNNKEL (reference sequence). The ends were cut back, 0 bases at V and 4 bases at J, with 17 bases in the middle. The CDR3 runs 17 residues. The chain's CDR3 is CASSQDWVRDSSDTQYF. Here the CDR3 DNA reads TGTGCCAGCAGCCAAGATTGGGTAAGAGACAGTTCAGATACGCAGTATTTT.

This clone appeared a few times. This chain links TRBV7-9 with TRBJ2-2; D might be TRBD2 (5 bases). With 5 bases removed from V and 1 base from J, the gap between germline ends came to 14 bases. Germline CDR1 SEHNR, CDR2 FQNEAQ (reference sequence). This CDR3 comprises 16 residues. The CDR3 region is CASSTRTPLNTGELFF. The CDR3 coding sequence is TGTGCCAGCAGCACCCGGACTCCTTTGAACACCGGGGAGCTGTTTTTT. Using reference TRBV7-9 and TRBJ2-2 for the parts outside the CDR3, the full variable domain is DTGVSQNPRHKITKRGQNVTFRCDPISEHNRLYWYRQTLGQGPEFLTYFQNEAQLEKSRLLSDRFSAERPKGSFSTLEIQRTEQGDSAMYLCASSTRTPLNTGELFFGEGSRLTVL.

The chain uses TRBV19 and TRBJ2-5, with a weak D call TRBD2 (6 bases). This CDR3 has 14 residues. Germline values: CDR1 LNHDA, CDR2 SQIVND (reference sequence). The ends were cut back, 6 bases at V and 2 bases at J, with 13 bases in the middle. The CDR3 nucleotides read TGTGCCAGTAGCGCTACGCTAGCGCAAGAGACCCAGTACTTC. Residues: CASSATLAQETQYF.

This chain links TRBV19 with TRBJ2-3; perhaps TRBD1 as D (5 bases). Trimming removed 3 bases from V and 0 bases from J, with 7 bases in between. CDR3 length: 14 amino acids. Per the germline V gene, CDR1 is LNHDA and CDR2 is SQIVND (reference sequence). The CDR3 sequence: CASSISGSTDTQYF. CDR3 nucleotide sequence: TGTGCCAGTAGTATCTCAGGGAGCACAGATACGCAGTATTTT.

The gene calls are TRBV5-1 and TRBJ2-1; D unresolved. The CDR3 is 13 residues long. Germline V gene sequence: CDR1 SGHRS, CDR2 YFSETQ. Trimming removed 0 bases from V and 8 bases from J, with 9 bases in between. The CDR3, as DNA: TGCGCCAGCAGCTTGGTGCCAGTCTATGAGCAGTTCTTC. This codes for CASSLVPVYEQFF.

This sequence joins TRBV28 and TRBJ1-4, with D perhaps TRBD1 (6 bases). V gave up 1 base and J gave up 5 bases, with 11 bases separating them. CDR3 length: 15 amino acids. Germline V gives CDR1 MDHEN, CDR2 SYDVKM. The CDR3 nucleotides are TGTGCCAGCAGTTTATCAGGGCAGGGGAATGAAAAACTGTTTTTT. Its translation is CASSLSGQGNEKLFF.

This rearrangement joins TRBV19 to TRBJ2-1; the match to TRBD2 covers 8 bases. CDR1 is LNHDA, CDR2 SQIVND, per germline (reference sequence). V lost 6 bases to trimming and J lost 2 bases; unmatched junction nucleotides: 6. This CDR3 spans 15 amino acids. The CDR3 region has the DNA TGTGCCAGTAGCATTAGCGGGGAAGCCTACAATGAGCAGTTCTTC. The encoded protein is CASSISGEAYNEQFF.

This clone was seen a few times. The chain carries TRBV5-1 and TRBJ2-3; possible D gene TRBD2, 6 bases. The V gene lost 6 bases and the J gene lost 4 bases, with 15 bases spanning the gap. The CDR3 totals 14 residues. CDR1 and CDR2 (germline): SGHRS, YFSETQ. DNA for the CDR3: TGCGCCAGCACCCGGGACTCCGGATCAGATACGCAGTATTTT. Translated, it gives CASTRDSGSDTQYF.

V usage is TRBV4-3 and J usage is TRBJ2-3, with 8 bases that match TRBD1. Germline CDR1 is LGHNA and CDR2 is YSLEER. The CDR3 covers 16 residues. Losses at the gene ends were 5 bases for V and 2 bases for J; bases not matched to a gene: 9. The CDR3: CASSVVRGPPTDTQYF. DNA of the CDR3: TGCGCCAGCAGCGTGGTCAGGGGGCCCCCCACAGATACGCAGTATTTT.

This sequence joins TRBV19 and TRBJ2-7, with 9 positions matching TRBD1. Looked up from germline, CDR1 is LNHDA and CDR2 is SQIVND (reference sequence). The CDR3 is 15 amino acids. The J segment lost 5 bases and the V segment lost 11 bases, leaving 16 bases of the junction unmatched. The CDR3 bases are TGTGCCGGTCGTGGAGTACAGGGGGCGTCCAACGAGCAGTACTTC. Its protein is CAGRGVQGASNEQYF.

This clone showed up just once. The chain has TRBV2 and TRBJ2-5, with 10 bases matching TRBD2. The CDR3 runs to 15 residues. The V and J ends lost 0 bases and 5 bases, in that order; junction bases with no gene match: 3. CDR1 SNHLY and CDR2 FYNNEI come from the germline V gene. The CDR3 loop is CASSEAGTSVETQYF. CDR3 bases: TGTGCCAGCAGTGAAGCTGGGACTAGCGTCGAGACCCAGTACTTC. The whole variable domain, remainder taken from reference TRBV2 and TRBJ2-5, is EPEVTQTPSHQVTQMGQEVILRCVPISNHLYFYWYRQILGQKVEFLVSFYNNEISEKSEIFDDQFSVERPDGSNFTLKIRSTKLEDSAMYFCASSEAGTSVETQYFGPGTRLLVL.

The rearrangement uses TRBV7-3 and TRBJ2-5; D unclear. This CDR3 spans 15 amino acids. V was pared by 1 base and J by 3 bases, with 12 bases between. Germline lookup yields CDR1 SGHTA and CDR2 FQGTGA. The CDR3 region has the DNA TGTGCCAGCAGCTTAATCCCGGCTAGGAAAGAGACCCAGTACTTC. This translates into CASSLIPARKETQYF.

The V gene is TRBV4-2, the J gene TRBJ2-4; 7 bases fit TRBD1. The V and J ends lost 3 bases and 4 bases, in that order; junction bases with no gene match: 6. The CDR3 is made up of 15 amino acids. Germline assignment: CDR1 LGHNA and CDR2 YNFKEQ. The chain's CDR3 is CASSHDRATKNIQYF. CDR3 coding DNA: TGTGCCAGCAGCCATGACAGGGCAACGAAAAACATTCAGTACTTC.

The chain recombines TRBV5-4 with TRBJ1-1, with D perhaps matching TRBD1 (6 bases). Trimming took off 2 bases at V and 3 bases at J, with 11 bases between the two ends. Germline CDR1 reads SGHNT; CDR2 reads YYREEE (reference sequence). The CDR3 sequence is 14 residues long. The CDR3 DNA sequence: TGTGCCAGCAGCTTAGGGGGGGCCTACACTGAAGCTTTCTTT. As protein: CASSLGGAYTEAFF.

This clone was found once. The rearrangement uses TRBV7-2 and TRBJ2-3; possible D gene TRBD2, 5 bases. The V and J ends lost 5 bases and 8 bases respectively, with 20 bases between them. The germline gives CDR1 SGHTA, CDR2 FQGNSA. The CDR3 runs 15 residues. The CDR3 loop is CASSLQRSGGGTQYF. In DNA, the CDR3 is TGTGCCAGCAGCCTCCAGCGGAGCGGCGGTGGTACGCAGTATTTT.

The V and J genes are TRBV11-2 and TRBJ2-7; D not certain. Germline V lookup: CDR1 SGHAT, CDR2 FQNNGV. The V and J ends lost 0 bases and 5 bases respectively, with 11 bases between them. The CDR3 extends over 14 amino acids. In DNA form, the CDR3 reads TGTGCCAGCAGCTTAGAGCGGTCCCGCCACGAGCAGTACTTC. It is translated as CASSLERSRHEQYF.

This clone came up a few times. The chain employs TRBV5-1 and TRBJ2-7, with 10 bases aligning to TRBD1. Germline loops: CDR1 SGHRS, CDR2 YFSETQ. CDR3 length equals 15 residues. V lost 0 bases and J lost 5; bases outside the gene matches: 5. The CDR3 region is CASSLARGQGNEQYF. Written as DNA, the CDR3 is TGCGCCAGCAGCTTGGCCAGGGGACAGGGGAACGAGCAGTACTTC.

DNA for the CDR3: TGTGCCAGCAGTTTATCGGGGACAGGGGCCCTGCCCCAGCATTTT. Encoded protein: CASSLSGTGALPQHF. This chain uses TRBV28 with TRBJ1-5; 10 bases map to TRBD1. With V trimmed by 1 base and J by 9 bases, 6 bases remained unmatched. The CDR3 consists of 15 residues. Germline assignment: CDR1 MDHEN and CDR2 SYDVKM.

The V call is TRBV27, the J call TRBJ1-2; TRBD1 is a possible D gene (5 bases). The CDR3 is made up of 16 amino acids. The germline V and J ends were trimmed by 2 bases and 8 bases, with 21 bases remaining between them. The germline V gene has CDR1 MNHEY and CDR2 SMNVEV (reference sequence). CDR3 DNA sequence: TGTGCCAGCAGTTTAGGCTCCTGGCTAGGGGCGGGGGGCTACACCTTC. Its translation: CASSLGSWLGAGGYTF.

J is TRBJ2-7 and V is TRBV19; 7 nucleotides match TRBD2. Germline CDR1 and CDR2: LNHDA and SQIVND (reference sequence). Trimming at V came to 2 bases and at J to 4 bases, leaving 8 bases not matched to a gene. The CDR3 extends over 15 amino acids. The CDR3 DNA follows: TGTGCCAGTAGTATAACGCCTAGCGGACCTTACGAGCAGTACTTC. Translated, it gives CASSITPSGPYEQYF. Full variable domain (missing parts from reference TRBV19 and TRBJ2-7): DGGITQSPKYLFRKEGQNVTLSCEQNLNHDAMYWYRQDPGQGLRLIYYSQIVNDFQKGDIAEGYSVSREKKESFPLTVTSAQKNPTAFYLCASSITPSGPYEQYFGPGTRLTVT.

The CDR3 loop is CASRGQGYANTGELFF. The CDR3, as DNA: TGTGCCAGCAGAGGACAGGGCTACGCGAACACCGGGGAGCTGTTTTTT. The V and J genes are TRBV27 and TRBJ2-2, with 8 bases fitting TRBD1. The germline gives CDR1 MNHEY, CDR2 SMNVEV (reference sequence). The length of the CDR3 is 16 residues. V dropped 6 bases and J dropped 0; count of bases not matched to a gene: 6.

This clone showed up just once. The V call is TRBV7-9, the J call TRBJ2-1; 11 positions match TRBD2. The CDR3 length is 16 residues. V shed 2 bases, J shed 6 bases, and the junction held 6 bases outside the gene matches. CDR1 is SEHNR, CDR2 FQNEAQ, per germline (reference sequence). CDR3 residues: CASSLRLTSGTNEQFF. The CDR3 nucleotides read TGTGCCAGCAGCTTAAGGTTGACTAGCGGGACCAATGAGCAGTTCTTC.

The chain recombines TRBV6-6 with TRBJ2-7; D is perhaps TRBD2 (5 bases). Per the germline V gene, CDR1 is MNHNY and CDR2 is SVGAGI (reference sequence). The CDR3 sequence is 12 residues long. The V gene lost 7 bases and the J gene lost 7 bases, with 14 bases spanning the gap. DNA of the CDR3: TGTGCCAGCACCCTCGCGGGTGGAGAGCAGTACTTC. Translated, it gives CASTLAGGEQYF.

The chain links TRBV28 to TRBJ2-1; 10 bases map to TRBD1. Germline lookup yields CDR1 MDHEN and CDR2 SYDVKM. This CDR3 is 16 amino acids long. Germline trimming cut 6 bases from V and 4 bases from J; bases unmatched to any gene: 9. This CDR3 reads CASSRSPGQGYNEQFF. The CDR3 DNA follows: TGTGCCAGCAGCCGATCTCCGGGACAGGGGTACAATGAGCAGTTCTTC.

This clone was counted a few times. This chain uses TRBV29-1 with TRBJ1-1; D not resolved. CDR3 length equals 11 residues. Trimming removed 5 bases from V and 1 base from J, with 5 bases in between. In germline, CDR1 is SQVTM, CDR2 ANQGSEA. The CDR3 loop is CSVFKNTEAFF. The CDR3, as DNA: TGCAGCGTTTTCAAGAACACTGAAGCTTTCTTT.